These 18 T cell receptor beta chains were sequenced from one sample in a study of T cells in Graves' hyperthyroidism and ophthalmopathy. Regions amplified from RNA transcripts were the TCR beta CDR3 regions. TCR CDR3 underwent first-round RT-PCR with the HTBI primer set. One entry per CDR3 protein, called by TCRdb with MiXCR from the multiplex PCR reads. The sample has about 480,000 distinct CDR3 sequences, about 24% seen once. Sequenced input: blood. All receptors derive from a woman in her twenties or thirties with Graves' ophthalmopathy.

The table lists this clonotype with many counts. The chain joins TRBV29-1 to TRBJ2-7; TRBD1 might be the D (5 bases). The CDR3 extends over 14 amino acids. Looked up from germline, CDR1 is SQVTM and CDR2 is ANQGSEA. With 7 bases removed from V and 4 bases from J, the gap between germline ends came to 20 bases. Here the CDR3 reads CSATGITSLYEQYF. In DNA, the CDR3 is TGCAGCGCAACAGGAATAACTTCTCTATACGAGCAGTACTTC.

This chain links TRBV6-1 with TRBJ1-5; 8 positions match TRBD1. V gave up 4 bases and J gave up 6 bases; unmatched junction bases: 11. CDR1 is MNHNS, CDR2 SASEGT, per germline. There are 16 residues in the CDR3. For the CDR3, the DNA is TGTGCCAGCAGTGCGGGAGCAGGGGGCGCGAGTCAGCCCCAGCATTTT. Its translation: CASSAGAGGASQPQHF.

This clonotype occurred many times. The CDR3 protein is CASSLTLRRGSETQYF. The CDR3 coding sequence is TGTGCCAGCAGTTTAACTTTGCGGCGGGGGTCAGAGACCCAGTACTTC. This chain links TRBV12-3 or TRBV12-4 with TRBJ2-5; the match to TRBD2 covers 7 bases. The CDR3 is 16 amino acids. V was clipped by 2 bases and J by 4 bases; unmatched bases: 10.

V gene TRBV28 combines with J gene TRBJ2-4; 9 bases map to TRBD1. V was clipped by 6 bases and J by 0 bases; unmatched bases: 9. Germline V gene sequence: CDR1 MDHEN, CDR2 SYDVKM. The CDR3 covers 17 residues. The CDR3 sequence: CASSLYGTGLAKNIQYF. CDR3 sequence (DNA): TGTGCCAGCAGCCTCTACGGGACAGGGCTAGCCAAAAACATTCAGTACTTC.

This clonotype was detected many times. The chain is built from TRBV4-1 and TRBJ2-7; TRBD2 agrees at 10 bases. Trimming removed 4 bases from V and 4 bases from J; junction bases left unmatched: 7. The CDR3 has 15 residues. Germline CDR1 reads MGHRA; CDR2 reads YSYEKL. In DNA, the CDR3 is TGCGCCAGCAGCCCCTTTAGCGGGGGGACGTACGAGCAGTACTTC. Protein: CASSPFSGGTYEQYF.

This clonotype was detected only a few times. The V gene is TRBV12-3 or TRBV12-4, the J gene TRBJ1-3, with TRBD1 identical over 7 bases. J gave up 0 bases and V 4 bases, and 6 bases lay outside the gene matches. The length of the CDR3 is 16 residues. CDR3 sequence reads: CASSSRQGFSGNTIYF. The CDR3, as DNA: TGTGCCAGCAGTTCCCGACAGGGATTCTCTGGAAACACCATATATTTT.

This clonotype was seen at least ten times. The chain has TRBV5-6 and TRBJ1-1, with D unresolved. Trimming removed 0 bases at V and 1 base at J, with 10 bases between. Germline values: CDR1 SGHDT, CDR2 YYEEEE. The CDR3 is 15 residues long. The CDR3 bases are TGTGCCAGCAGCTTGGACAGATCGGAGAACACTGAAGCTTTCTTT. It is translated as CASSLDRSENTEAFF.

This clonotype appeared a few times. V gene TRBV20-1 combines with J gene TRBJ2-5, with 12 bases matching TRBD1. Unmatched junction bases numbered 6, after V lost 6 bases and J lost 4 bases. This CDR3 contains 14 residues. Germline V CDR1 and CDR2: DFQATT, SNEGSKA (reference sequence). The CDR3 DNA reads TGCAGTGCAGGACGGGACAGGGGGCGAGAGACCCAGTACTTC. Its protein is CSAGRDRGRETQYF.

The sample holds many counts of this clonotype. This chain connects TRBV12-3 or TRBV12-4 to TRBJ1-1; a weak D match, TRBD1 (6 bases). The CDR3 contains 14 residues. Trimming pared 7 bases from V and 1 base from J, leaving 13 bases between. CDR3 sequence (DNA): TGTGCCAGCACCCACAGGGCACGGAACACTGAAGCTTTCTTT. This codes for CASTHRARNTEAFF.

There are a few counts of this clonotype. This is likely a read error, given that the CDR3 carries no conserved phenylalanine or tryptophan at its end. The chain employs TRBV19 and TRBJ2-2, with 11 bases that match TRBD2. Germline V gene sequence: CDR1 LNHDA, CDR2 SQIVND (reference sequence). The CDR3 runs to 14 residues. V trimming: 6 bases; J trimming: 5 bases; junction bases outside the gene matches: 2. CDR3 in DNA: TGTGCCAGTAGGCTAGCGGGGGGTACCGGGGAGCTGTTTTTG. Residues: CASRLAGGTGELFL.

J is TRBJ1-5 and V is TRBV19, with D possibly being TRBD1 (5 bases). Germline V gene sequence: CDR1 LNHDA, CDR2 SQIVND (reference sequence). The CDR3 is 15 residues long. V shed 1 base and J shed 7 bases, with 14 bases lying between them. DNA for the CDR3: TGTGCCAGTAGTATAGGGGGGGAACGAGACCAGCCCCAGCATTTT. As protein: CASSIGGERDQPQHF. Using reference TRBV19 and TRBJ1-5 for the parts outside the CDR3, the full variable domain is DGGITQSPKYLFRKEGQNVTLSCEQNLNHDAMYWYRQDPGQGLRLIYYSQIVNDFQKGDIAEGYSVSREKKESFPLTVTSAQKNPTAFYLCASSIGGERDQPQHFGDGTRLSIL.

This clonotype has ten or more counts. The chain joins TRBV6-5 to TRBJ1-3; D gene uncertain. V was trimmed by 0 bases and J by 4 bases, leaving 13 bases between them. This CDR3 comprises 16 residues. CDR1 and CDR2 (germline): MNHEY, SVGAGI. CDR3 sequence (DNA): TGTGCCAGCAGTTACTCTTCGGTCAGGCTCGGAAACACCATATATTTT. The encoded protein is CASSYSSVRLGNTIYF.

The rearrangement joins TRBV19 to TRBJ1-5, with TRBD1 matching 10 bases. This CDR3 has 17 amino acids. In germline, CDR1 is LNHDA, CDR2 SQIVND (reference sequence). Losses at the gene ends were 4 bases for V and 6 bases for J; bases not matched to a gene: 12. The CDR3 is CASSRTGGDISSQPQHF. CDR3 bases: TGTGCCAGTAGTAGGACAGGGGGAGATATTTCGAGTCAGCCCCAGCATTTT.

This clonotype was observed at least ten times. This chain joins TRBV7-2 and TRBJ2-4; 8 nucleotides agree with TRBD2. The CDR3 is made up of 14 amino acids. V lost 1 base and J lost 8; bases outside the gene matches: 4. Looked up from germline, CDR1 is SGHTA and CDR2 is FQGNSA. CDR3 coding DNA: TGTGCCAGCAGCTTAGTGTACGGGGGGGACATTCAGTACTTC. Translating it yields CASSLVYGGDIQYF.

This chain uses TRBV20-1 with TRBJ2-7; TRBD1 aligns across 8 bases. Germline V lookup: CDR1 DFQATT, CDR2 SNEGSKA (reference sequence). The trim removed 3 bases at V and 0 bases at J, leaving 10 bases unmatched. The CDR3 loop spans 16 amino acids. The CDR3 loop reads CSARGGGDRPSYEQYF. In DNA, the CDR3 is TGCAGTGCTAGGGGAGGAGGGGACAGGCCCTCCTACGAGCAGTACTTC.

This rearrangement joins TRBV5-6 to TRBJ1-1; 11 bases are shared with TRBD1. This CDR3 is built from 17 residues. V lost 4 bases and J lost 0; bases outside the gene matches: 8. In germline, CDR1 is SGHDT, CDR2 YYEEEE. In DNA, the CDR3 is TGTGCCAGCAGCCGAGGGACAGGGGGTAGGATGAACACTGAAGCTTTCTTT. This codes for CASSRGTGGRMNTEAFF.

This clonotype was counted a few times. This chain links TRBV12-3 or TRBV12-4 with TRBJ2-7; possible D gene TRBD1, 6 bases. The length of the CDR3 is 15 residues. V was trimmed by 5 bases and J by 2 bases, leaving 16 bases between them. CDR3 loop: CASSPLLDRTYEQYF. The CDR3 DNA reads as TGTGCCAGCAGTCCCTTACTCGACAGGACCTACGAGCAGTACTTC.

This clonotype occurred many times. The genes are TRBV28 and TRBJ1-3; 7 bases line up with TRBD1. The V segment lost 5 bases and the J segment 12 bases; nucleotides outside the gene matches: 4. Per the germline V gene, CDR1 is MDHEN and CDR2 is SYDVKM. The CDR3 totals 11 residues. In DNA form, the CDR3 reads TGTGCCAGCAGTAGGGGACAGCACATATATTTT. Encoded protein: CASSRGQHIYF.